The 9 T cell receptor beta chains below were found in one sample sequenced in a study of blood T cells in healthy people across ages. A second PCR, run for about 7 to 11 cycles, used a sample-barcoded 5' primer plus a J-beta primer mix. From the 5' RACE reads, TCRdb called clonotypes with MiXCR, one entry per CDR3 protein. The sample carries approximately 850,000 distinct CDR3 sequences, roughly 60% recorded once. The material sequenced was blood. These receptors all come from a man aged 30 to 45 in good health.

The chain combines TRBV7-9 with TRBJ2-4; D is possibly TRBD2 (5 bases). The J call is doubtful: the DNA matches TRBJ2-7 better. The CDR3 has 14 residues. From germline, CDR1 is SEHNR and CDR2 FQNEAQ (reference sequence). CDR3 amino acids: CATNRPEVPYEQYF. CDR3 nucleotide sequence: TGTGCCACCAACAGACCGGAGGTGCCCTACGAGCAGTACTTC.

The genes are TRBV10-3 and TRBJ2-7; D is possibly TRBD1 (6 bases). Germline V gene sequence: CDR1 ENHRY, CDR2 SYGVKD. The germline V and J ends were trimmed by 3 bases and 3 bases, with 9 bases remaining between them. The CDR3 runs to 13 residues. The CDR3 DNA follows: TGTGCCATCAGTGAACAGGGATTCTACGAGCAGTACTTC. Its translation is CAISEQGFYEQYF.

The chain has TRBV7-2 and TRBJ2-7; 10 bases fit TRBD2. Trimming removed 0 bases from V and 5 bases from J; junction bases left unmatched: 4. The CDR3 contains 15 residues. Germline loops: CDR1 SGHTA, CDR2 FQGNSA. This chain's CDR3 is CASSLAAGGPNEQYF. The CDR3 DNA is TGTGCCAGCAGCTTAGCAGCGGGAGGGCCAAACGAGCAGTACTTC.

V and J are TRBV30 and TRBJ2-5; D remains ambiguous. Per the germline V gene, CDR1 is GTSNPN and CDR2 is SVGIG (reference sequence). Trimming took 6 bases from V and 7 from J, leaving 12 bases between them. The CDR3 runs to 11 residues. The CDR3 sequence: CACNSWGTQYF. The CDR3 DNA is TGTGCCTGTAATTCCTGGGGGACCCAGTACTTC.

This clonotype was seen a few times. The V and J genes are TRBV4-3 and TRBJ2-1; 9 bases align to TRBD2. From germline, CDR1 is LGHNA and CDR2 YSLEER. The CDR3 totals 16 residues. With 1 base clipped from V and 5 bases from J, the junction kept 6 bases outside the gene matches. The CDR3 DNA sequence: TGCGCCAGCAGCCAAGGGAGCGGGAGGTCGGACAATGAGCAGTTCTTC. It translates to CASSQGSGRSDNEQFF.

This chain uses TRBV15 with TRBJ1-2; D gene uncertain. From germline, CDR1 is LNHNV and CDR2 YYDKDF (reference sequence). V was shortened by 1 base and J by 4 bases, with 10 bases between the two germline ends. The CDR3 consists of 14 residues. The CDR3 region has the DNA TGTGCCACCAGCAGAGCTGGAGCCGGCTATGGCTACACCTTC. This sequence encodes CATSRAGAGYGYTF.

This clonotype was picked up many times. At one end the junction does not follow the germline gene, possibly because of a read error. The chain has TRBV5-1 and TRBJ2-3; D not certain. This CDR3 has 13 amino acids. The germline V gene encodes CDR1 SGHRS and CDR2 YFSETQ. The CDR3: CASSLDTTDTQYF. The CDR3 nucleotides are TGTGCCAGCAGTCTCGATACCACAGATACGCAGTATTTT.

This clonotype occurred a few times. The chain carries TRBV10-3 and TRBJ1-2; TRBD1 agrees at 7 bases. Losses at the gene ends were 7 bases for V and 2 bases for J; bases not matched to a gene: 7. This CDR3 spans 14 amino acids. CDR1 ENHRY and CDR2 SYGVKD come from the germline V gene. Written as DNA, the CDR3 is TGTGCCATCACCCATACAGGGGAGAACTATGGCTACACCTTC. Its translation is CAITHTGENYGYTF.

The gene calls are TRBV7-8 and TRBJ1-2; D perhaps matches TRBD1 (5 bases). V was cut by 0 bases and J by 3 bases, with 8 bases left in between. CDR3 length: 14 amino acids. CDR1 is SGHVS, CDR2 FQNEAQ, per germline. The DNA for the CDR3 is TGTGCCAGCAGCTTAGCGACAGCATACTATGGCTACACCTTC. Amino acid sequence: CASSLATAYYGYTF. Based on the CDR3 plus reference TRBV7-8 and TRBJ1-2, the full variable domain is GAGVSQSPRYKVAKRGQDVALRCDPISGHVSLFWYQQALGQGPEFLTYFQNEAQLDKSGLPSDRFFAERPEGSVSTLKIQRTQQEDSAVYLCASSLATAYYGYTFGSGTRLTVV.